This T cell receptor beta chain appears in the sequencing data of a study of tumor-infiltrating lymphocytes in primary liver carcinoma (dated by TCRdb to the late 2010s). Study-wide context: Between late 2015 and March 2016, roughly 5 patients in China with histopathologically diagnosed primary liver carcinoma had their tumors surgically resected. Of the five patients, three men and two women aged 30 to 69 years, four had hepatocellular carcinoma and one had combined HCC and intrahepatic cholangiocarcinoma. The five patients had tumors staged T1-T3 N0M0, with maximum diameters ranging from roughly 4 to 10 cm. Roughly 3.5 to 7.5 million productive TCRbeta reads were obtained per sample, and no significant difference in read depth was found between tissue types. Across five regions of each liver tumor, along with adjacent normal tissue and blood, the study brought together TCRbeta repertoire sequencing, expression microarrays and whole-exome sequencing. A total of approximately 35 specimens from 5 patients underwent TCRbeta repertoire sequencing, comprising roughly 25 tumor regions, 5 adjacent noncancerous liver tissues and 5 peripheral blood samples. High reproducibility was observed for the technical replicate repertoires, with mean shared-clone rates approximately 0.92 and correlation coefficients above 0.95.

A remark on this clonotype: Its antigen remains unidentified. One junction end does not reproduce the germline sequence, and a read error may be involved.

RNA from unsorted whole blood was extracted with TRIzol reagent, and germline DNA was obtained with the DNeasy Blood & Tissue kit. At the time of sampling, the patients had chronic HBV infection and had not received any treatment. Around 3.9 milliliters of peripheral blood were collected into K2EDTA tubes before surgery. Its CDR3 holds 17 amino acids, cysteine through phenylalanine. The only DNA kept is the CDR3, 51 bases in frame from the first base. CDR1 and CDR2, per the germline V gene, are SGHRS and YFSETQ. Using a constant-region primer and ProtoScript II reverse transcriptase, TCRbeta-specific cDNA was reverse-transcribed from 450 to 650 ng total RNA. TCRbeta libraries were built with three nested multiplex PCR rounds, a slightly modified ARM-PCR procedure. Multiplex TRBV1-TRBV30 forward primers and a Cbeta reverse primer were used in the first two PCR rounds, each of which was run for around 10 cycles. Sample barcodes and Illumina adapters were added in a final 25-cycle PCR using Deep VentR polymerase. Amplicons of 200-500 bp were gel-purified with a QIAquick gel extraction kit before sequencing. An Illumina HiSeq 2500 was used to sequence the TCRbeta amplicons with 250-bp paired-end reads. The published analysis was carried out like this. Quality trimming of reads was performed with Trimmomatic v0.33, and paired reads were merged with FLASH v1.2.11 so that full CDR3 sequences could be recovered. V, D and J germline segments were assigned to the rearranged TCRbeta sequences using MiGEC v1.2.1b. VDJtools v1.0.0 computed clonotype statistics and Shannon-Wiener diversity indices. Except for diversity analysis, only the 250 most abundant clonotypes of each sample were used in subsequent analyses to reduce sampling bias. TCRdb ran its own pipeline on the public reads, namely fastp trimming at Q25 and MiXCR clone calling, and kept in-frame beta chains. Entries are consolidated by CDR3 protein sequence, retaining the most common genes and DNA. Clone size and V and J calls follow TCRdb, not the original study. The sample yields about 210,000 distinct CDR3 sequences; 65% were counted once. Approximately 7% of the sample goes to the ten largest clones.

Results the study describes overall, beyond this receptor: Bulk unsorted samples precluded comparing CD4+ and CD8+ T cell repertoires. Only the TCR beta chain was sequenced, which likely underestimates true repertoire diversity because unpaired alpha chains were not captured. The top 250 clones accounted for a significantly greater share of the repertoire in tumors than in blood (p = 0.039). With just a few patients in the study, the authors point out that the findings should be validated in a larger study. Consistent with antigen-driven expansion, pairs of tumor regions showed higher repertoire overlap (mean roughly 36%) than either tumor-adjacent pairs (around 17%) or tumor-blood pairs (roughly 14%).

The chain couples TRBV5-1 to TRBJ2-1, with 9 bases aligning to TRBD2. This TCR was recovered from a woman in her sixties or seventies with primary liver carcinoma and hepatitis B virus infection. The sequencing input was peripheral blood. CDR3 loop: CASSLERSGSAANEHFF. In nucleotide form, the sequence is TGCGCCAGCAGCTTGGAGCGTAGCGGGAGCGCGGCGAATGAGCATTTCTTC.